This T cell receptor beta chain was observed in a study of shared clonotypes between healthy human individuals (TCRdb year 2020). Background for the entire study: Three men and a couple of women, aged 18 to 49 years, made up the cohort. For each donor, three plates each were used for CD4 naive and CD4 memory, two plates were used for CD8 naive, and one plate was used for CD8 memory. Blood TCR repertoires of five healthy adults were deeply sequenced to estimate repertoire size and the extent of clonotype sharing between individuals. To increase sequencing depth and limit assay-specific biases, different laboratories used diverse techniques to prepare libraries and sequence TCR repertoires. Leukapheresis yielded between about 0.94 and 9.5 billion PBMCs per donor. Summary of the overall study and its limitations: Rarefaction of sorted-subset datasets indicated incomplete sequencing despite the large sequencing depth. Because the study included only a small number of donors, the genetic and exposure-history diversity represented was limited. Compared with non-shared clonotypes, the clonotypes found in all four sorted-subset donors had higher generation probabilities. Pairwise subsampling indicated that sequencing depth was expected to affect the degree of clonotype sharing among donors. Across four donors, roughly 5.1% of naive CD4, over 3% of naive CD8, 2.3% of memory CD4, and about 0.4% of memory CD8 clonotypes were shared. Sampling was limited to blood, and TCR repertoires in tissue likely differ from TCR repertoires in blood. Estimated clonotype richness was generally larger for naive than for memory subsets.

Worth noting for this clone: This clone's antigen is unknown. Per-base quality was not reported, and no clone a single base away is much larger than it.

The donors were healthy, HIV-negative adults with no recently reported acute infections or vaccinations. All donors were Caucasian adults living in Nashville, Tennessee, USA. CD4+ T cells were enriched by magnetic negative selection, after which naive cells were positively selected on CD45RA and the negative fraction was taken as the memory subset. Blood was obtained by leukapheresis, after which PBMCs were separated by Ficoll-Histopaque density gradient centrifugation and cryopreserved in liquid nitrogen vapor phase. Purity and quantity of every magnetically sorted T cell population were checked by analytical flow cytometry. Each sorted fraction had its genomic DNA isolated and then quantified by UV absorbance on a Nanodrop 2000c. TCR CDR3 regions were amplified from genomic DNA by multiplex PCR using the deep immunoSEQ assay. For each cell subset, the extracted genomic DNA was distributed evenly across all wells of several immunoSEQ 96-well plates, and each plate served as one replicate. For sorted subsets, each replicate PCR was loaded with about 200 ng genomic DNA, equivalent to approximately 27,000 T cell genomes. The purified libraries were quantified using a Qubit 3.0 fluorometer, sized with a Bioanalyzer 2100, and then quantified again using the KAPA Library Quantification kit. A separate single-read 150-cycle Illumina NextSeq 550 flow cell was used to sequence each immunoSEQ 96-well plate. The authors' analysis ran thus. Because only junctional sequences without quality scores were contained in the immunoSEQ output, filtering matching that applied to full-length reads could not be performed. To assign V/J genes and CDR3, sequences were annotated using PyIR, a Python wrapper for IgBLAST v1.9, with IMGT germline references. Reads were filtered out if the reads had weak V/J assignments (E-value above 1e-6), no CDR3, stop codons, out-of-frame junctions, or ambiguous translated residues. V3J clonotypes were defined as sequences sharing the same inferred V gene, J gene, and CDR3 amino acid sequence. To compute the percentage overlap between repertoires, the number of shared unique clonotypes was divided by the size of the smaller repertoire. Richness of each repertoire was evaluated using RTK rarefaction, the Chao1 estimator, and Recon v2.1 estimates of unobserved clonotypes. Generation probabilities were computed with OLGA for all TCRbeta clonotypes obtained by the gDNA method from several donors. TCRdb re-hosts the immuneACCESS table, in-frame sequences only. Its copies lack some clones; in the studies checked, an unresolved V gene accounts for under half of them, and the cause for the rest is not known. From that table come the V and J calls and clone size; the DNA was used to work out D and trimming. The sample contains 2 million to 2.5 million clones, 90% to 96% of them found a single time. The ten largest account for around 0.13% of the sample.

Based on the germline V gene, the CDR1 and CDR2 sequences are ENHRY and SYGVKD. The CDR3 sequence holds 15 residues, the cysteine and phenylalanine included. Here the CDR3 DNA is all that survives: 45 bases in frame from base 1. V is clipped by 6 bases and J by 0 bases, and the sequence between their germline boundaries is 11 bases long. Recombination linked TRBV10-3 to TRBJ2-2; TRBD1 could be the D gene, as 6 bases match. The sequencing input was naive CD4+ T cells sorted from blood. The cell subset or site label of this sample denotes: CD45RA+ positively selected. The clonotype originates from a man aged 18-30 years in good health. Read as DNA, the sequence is TGTGCCATCAGAGTAGACAGGACGAACACCGGGGAGCTGTTTTTT. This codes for CAIRVDRTNTGELFF.